The TCR beta chain described here comes from a study of CXCR3-negative and CXCR3-positive naive CD8 T cells. Study information: Libraries each contributed about 1.5 +/- 0.3 million TRB reads, for around 150 million in total. Study results and limitations: Researchers reported similar TRBV-TRBJ usage in naive CXCR3-negative and CXCR3-positive cells, though memory differed. CXCR3-negative naive cells had less hydrophobic TRB CDR3s than did CXCR3-positive naive cells.

Of note for this clonotype: Its specificity is not known.

UMI-labeled 5' RACE yielded the TRB cDNA libraries. TCRdb derives one entry per CDR3 protein from the 5' RACE reads, leaving out DNA. The sample spans about 4,700 distinct CDR3 sequences; the ten largest clones claim roughly 2.5%. This CDR3 spans 17 amino acids. Germline values: CDR1 MNHEY, CDR2 SMNVEV (reference sequence). The source is a human donor in good health. Some clones in this sample may be carry-over from other donors' samples. Sequencing input: naive CXCR3+ CD8+ T cells from blood. Subset meaning: CD45RO-CCR7+CD27+CD95- naive CD8+ T cells expressing CXCR3 (TNR3+). The chain recombines TRBV27 with TRBJ1-2; the TCRdb call, TRBD1, lacks DNA for checking. CDR3 in amino acids: CASSSLLYLGQGIGYTF.